Listed below are T cell receptor beta chains from one sample, sequenced in a study of cytomegalovirus exposure and HLA in healthy donors. Sequencing was performed with immunoSEQ multiplex PCR; in TCRdb, only in-frame clones are kept and a portion is missing. Of roughly 120,000 clones listed, 65% to 80% are singletons. The sample comprised PBMCs. The receptor set was obtained from a man aged 60-69 years in good health and CMV-seropositive. CDR3s include the opening cysteine and the closing phenylalanine or tryptophan.

v_gene,j_gene,CDR3aa
TRBV11-2,TRBJ2-1,CASSRSWDNEQFF
TRBV19,TRBJ1-6,CASSIEGRGTSPLHF
TRBV7-8,TRBJ2-5,CASSSGTGTETQYF
TRBV2,TRBJ1-3,CASTRQGRGSTIYF
TRBV10-2,TRBJ2-3,CASGEGGTDTQYF
TRBV6-1,TRBJ2-7,CASSETGDLSEQYF
TRBV19,TRBJ2-3,CASSIDRTHGGTQYF
TRBV6-8,TRBJ1-5,CARRERVGNQPQHF
TRBV9,TRBJ2-1,CASSADSEQFF
TRBV5-1,TRBJ2-3,CASSREADYTDTQYF
TRBV5-1,TRBJ2-1,CASSVDVRGTYNEQFF
TRBV5-1,TRBJ2-3,CASSGQGPDTQYF
TRBV7-3,TRBJ1-6,CASSPGLVNSPLHF
TRBV19,TRBJ2-5,CASSIEAQGETQYF
TRBV2,.,CASSGSYEQYF
TRBV29-1,TRBJ2-7,CSVSVGTSYEQYF
TRBV2,TRBJ1-5,CASSEYGGNQPQHF
TRBV11-2,TRBJ1-1,CASSPSRARNTEAFF
TRBV15,TRBJ1-2,CATSRSTGYGYTF
TRBV5-4,TRBJ1-2,CASSPWTGRGGYTF
TRBV5-4,TRBJ1-1,CASSPGGRIPEAFF
TRBV6-4,TRBJ1-1,CAGSDYPFSSTEAFF